The 7 T cell receptor beta chains below were found in one sample sequenced in a study of vaccination and CD4 T cells after COVID-19. The treatment: approximately nine-day PBMC culture with coronavirus spike peptide pools or control peptides (ViraFEST assay). Antigens of these TCRs are unknown. The Oncomine TCR Beta short-read assay was applied to DNA of cultured CD4+ T cells. TCRdb re-analysed the PCR reads in MiXCR, keeping a single row per CDR3 protein. The table lists more than 20,000 distinct CDR3 sequences, 70% of them singletons, with around 8.9% in the top ten. The material sequenced was CD4+ T cells from blood, cultured in vitro. The receptors were sampled from a human donor who had recovered from COVID-19.

This rearrangement joins TRBV11-3 to TRBJ1-2, with D hard to call. Germline loops: CDR1 SGHNT, CDR2 YENEEA. The CDR3 has 14 residues. The V and J ends lost 2 bases and 2 bases respectively, with 9 bases between them. The CDR3 loop is CASSLNPGNYGYTF. The CDR3 DNA follows: TGTGCCAGCAGCTTAAACCCGGGGAACTATGGCTACACCTTC.

This clonotype was counted only a few times. The rearrangement links TRBV20-1 to TRBJ1-5; D ambiguous. Per the germline V gene, CDR1 is DFQATT and CDR2 is SNEGSKA (reference sequence). V shed 3 bases and J shed 4 bases, with 13 bases lying between them. This CDR3 comprises 14 residues. The CDR3 loop is CSASRTVQNQPQHF. In nucleotides, the CDR3 is TGCAGTGCTAGCAGGACGGTACAGAATCAGCCCCAGCATTTT.

The rearrangement joins TRBV27 to TRBJ1-2; the D is unclear. Germline-derived CDR1 and CDR2 are MNHEY and SMNVEV (reference sequence). V gave up 5 bases and J gave up 7 bases, with 17 bases separating them. This CDR3 is 14 amino acids long. CDR3 DNA: TGTGCCAGCAGTACCCGTGAAGGCGCGGGTGGCTACACCTTC. Translation gives CASSTREGAGGYTF.

This clonotype was detected only once. This chain connects TRBV6-5 to TRBJ2-5, with 8 bases matching TRBD1. Per the germline V gene, CDR1 is MNHEY and CDR2 is SVGAGI. There are 16 residues in the CDR3. Trimming took 0 bases from V and 5 from J; bases not matched to a gene: 8. This CDR3 reads CASSYSDRVEAETQYF. The CDR3 DNA follows: TGTGCCAGCAGTTACTCGGACAGGGTAGAGGCGGAGACCCAGTACTTC.

V usage is TRBV27 and J usage is TRBJ1-3; TRBD1 might be the D (6 bases). V was trimmed by 4 bases and J by 4 bases, leaving 8 bases between them. This CDR3 contains 13 residues. Germline lookup yields CDR1 MNHEY and CDR2 SMNVEV (reference sequence). CDR3: CASSYREGNTIYF. In DNA form, the CDR3 reads TGTGCCAGCAGTTACAGGGAGGGAAACACCATATATTTT.

This chain connects TRBV7-9 to TRBJ2-2, with 7 bases that match TRBD1. Trimming removed 0 bases from V and 1 base from J; junction bases left unmatched: 8. CDR1 and CDR2 from the germline V gene are SEHNR and FQNEAQ (reference sequence). This CDR3 is built from 18 residues. CDR3 DNA: TGTGCCAGCAGCTTAGCCTGGGGACAGAATAAGAACACCGGGGAGCTGTTTTTT. The encoded protein is CASSLAWGQNKNTGELFF.

The genes are TRBV20-1 and TRBJ2-3; perhaps TRBD1 as D (5 bases). The CDR3 runs to 15 residues. Germline CDR1 is DFQATT and CDR2 is SNEGSKA (reference sequence). The V gene lost 0 bases and the J gene lost 0 bases, with 10 bases spanning the gap. The CDR3 spells CSARDLTASTDTQYF. As DNA, the CDR3 is TGCAGTGCTAGAGATTTGACAGCTAGCACAGATACGCAGTATTTT.